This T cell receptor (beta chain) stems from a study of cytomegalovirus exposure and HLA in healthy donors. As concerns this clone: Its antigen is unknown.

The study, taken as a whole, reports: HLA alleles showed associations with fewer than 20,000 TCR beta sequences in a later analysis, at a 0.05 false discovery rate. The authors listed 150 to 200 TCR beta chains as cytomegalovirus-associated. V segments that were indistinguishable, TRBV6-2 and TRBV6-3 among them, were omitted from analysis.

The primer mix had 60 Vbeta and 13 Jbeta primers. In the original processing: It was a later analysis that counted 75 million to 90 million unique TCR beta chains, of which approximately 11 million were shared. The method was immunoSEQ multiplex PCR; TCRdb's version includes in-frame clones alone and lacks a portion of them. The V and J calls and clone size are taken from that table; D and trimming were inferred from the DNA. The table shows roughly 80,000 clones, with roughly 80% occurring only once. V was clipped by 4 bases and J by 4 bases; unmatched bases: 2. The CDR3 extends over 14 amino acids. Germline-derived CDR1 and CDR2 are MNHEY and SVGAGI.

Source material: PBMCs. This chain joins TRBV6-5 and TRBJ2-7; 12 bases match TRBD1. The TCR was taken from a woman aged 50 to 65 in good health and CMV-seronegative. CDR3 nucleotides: TGTGCCAGCAGTTCGGGACAGGGGGCTTACGAGCAGTACTTC. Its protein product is CASSSGQGAYEQYF.